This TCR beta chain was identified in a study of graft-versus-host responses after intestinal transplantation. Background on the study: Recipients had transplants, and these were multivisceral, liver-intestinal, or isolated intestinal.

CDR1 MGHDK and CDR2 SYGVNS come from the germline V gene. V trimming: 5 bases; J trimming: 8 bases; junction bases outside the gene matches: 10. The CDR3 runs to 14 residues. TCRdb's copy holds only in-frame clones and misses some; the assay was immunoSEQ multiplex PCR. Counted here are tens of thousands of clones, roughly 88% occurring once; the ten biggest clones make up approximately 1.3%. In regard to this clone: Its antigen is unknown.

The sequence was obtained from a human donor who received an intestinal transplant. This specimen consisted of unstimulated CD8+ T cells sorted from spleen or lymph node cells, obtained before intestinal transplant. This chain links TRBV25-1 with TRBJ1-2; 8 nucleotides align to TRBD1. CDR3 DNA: TGTGCCAGCAGTCTTCCGGGACAGGAAGACGGCTACACCTTC. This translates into CASSLPGQEDGYTF.